This entry features one TCR beta chain sequence. V gave up 0 bases and J gave up 0 bases; unmatched junction bases: 8. The CDR3 has 18 amino acids. Germline values: CDR1 SGDLS, CDR2 YYNGEE. The sample originates from a study of blood T cells in healthy people across ages. The use of a sample-barcoded 5' primer and a J-beta primer mix characterized a second PCR of about 7 to 12 cycles. MiXCR was run by TCRdb on the 5' RACE reads, yielding one entry per CDR3 protein. The sample yields over a million distinct CDR3 sequences, 42% seen once. Sample: blood. The chain joins TRBV9 to TRBJ2-5, with 10 nucleotides matching TRBD2. This sequence was found in a young woman in good health. This CDR3 is CASSVGSAGGSDQETQYF. Written as DNA, the CDR3 is TGTGCCAGCAGCGTAGGTTCAGCGGGAGGGAGCGACCAAGAGACCCAGTACTTC.